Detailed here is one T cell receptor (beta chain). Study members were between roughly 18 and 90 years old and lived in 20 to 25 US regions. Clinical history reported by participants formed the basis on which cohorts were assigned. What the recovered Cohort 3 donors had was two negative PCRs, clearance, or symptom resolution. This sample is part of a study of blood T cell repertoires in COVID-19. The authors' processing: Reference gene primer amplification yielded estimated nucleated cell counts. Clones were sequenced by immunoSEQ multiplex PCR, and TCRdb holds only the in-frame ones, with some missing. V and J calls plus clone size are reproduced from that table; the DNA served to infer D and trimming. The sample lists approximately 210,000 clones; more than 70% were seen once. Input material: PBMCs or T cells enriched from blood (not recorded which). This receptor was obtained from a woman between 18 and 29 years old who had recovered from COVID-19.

The CDR3 is CASSLTTGYGYTF. CDR3 DNA: TGTGCCAGCAGCCTTACTACAGGGTATGGCTACACCTTC. The chain couples TRBV3-1 (or the pseudogene TRBV3-2) to TRBJ1-2; D may be TRBD1 (6 bases). V was clipped by 4 bases and J by 5 bases, with 11 bases between them. Germline CDR1 is LGHDT and CDR2 is YNNKEL (reference sequence). The CDR3 sequence is 13 residues long.